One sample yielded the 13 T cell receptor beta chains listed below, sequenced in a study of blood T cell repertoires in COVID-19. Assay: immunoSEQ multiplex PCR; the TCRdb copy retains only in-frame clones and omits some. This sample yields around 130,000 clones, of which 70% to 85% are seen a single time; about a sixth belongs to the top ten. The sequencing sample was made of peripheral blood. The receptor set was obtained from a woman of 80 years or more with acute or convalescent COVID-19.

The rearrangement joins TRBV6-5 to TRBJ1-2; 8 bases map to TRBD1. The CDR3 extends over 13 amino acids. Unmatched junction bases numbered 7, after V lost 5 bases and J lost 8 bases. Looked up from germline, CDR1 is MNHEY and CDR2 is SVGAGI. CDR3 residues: CASSTGQGGGYTF. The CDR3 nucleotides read TGTGCCAGCAGTACCGGACAGGGAGGCGGCTACACCTTC.

CDR3 sequence reads: CASSPGKQRAEQFF. DNA of the CDR3: TGTGCCAGCAGCCCGGGTAAGCAAAGAGCTGAGCAGTTCTTC. V and J are TRBV5-4 and TRBJ2-1; D gene ambiguous. The germline V gene encodes CDR1 SGHNT and CDR2 YYREEE (reference sequence). V was pared by 4 bases and J by 9 bases, with 17 bases between. The CDR3 contains 14 residues.

CDR3 region: CAWSVLQRSSYEQYF. CDR3 DNA sequence: TGTGCCTGGAGTGTACTCCAGAGGAGCTCCTACGAGCAGTACTTC. The J gene is TRBJ2-7, the V gene TRBV30; D call uncertain. Germline V lookup: CDR1 GTSNPN, CDR2 SVGIG (reference sequence). The V gene lost 0 bases and the J gene lost 0 bases, with 12 bases spanning the gap. CDR3 length: 15 amino acids.

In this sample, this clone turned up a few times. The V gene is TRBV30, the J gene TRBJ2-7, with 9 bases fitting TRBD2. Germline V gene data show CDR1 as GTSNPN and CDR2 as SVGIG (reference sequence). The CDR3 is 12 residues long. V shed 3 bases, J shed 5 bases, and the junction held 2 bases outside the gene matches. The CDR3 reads CAWRGLAHEQYF. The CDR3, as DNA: TGTGCCTGGAGGGGACTAGCCCACGAGCAGTACTTC.

The CDR3 nucleotides read TGCAGCGTTGAAAGGACAGCAGCTTATGGCTACACCTTC. Its translation: CSVERTAAYGYTF. The J gene is TRBJ1-2, the V gene TRBV29-1, with D possibly being TRBD1 (6 bases). Germline assignment: CDR1 SQVTM and CDR2 ANQGSEA. CDR3 length: 13 amino acids. Trimming left V 2 bases short and J 5 bases short, with 12 bases between. Supplemented by reference TRBV29-1 and TRBJ1-2, the full variable domain reads SAVISQKPSRDICQRGTSLTIQCQVDSQVTMMFWYRQQPGQSLTLIATANQGSEATYESGFVIDKFPISRPNLTFSTLTVSNMSPEDSSIYLCSVERTAAYGYTFGSGTRLTVV.

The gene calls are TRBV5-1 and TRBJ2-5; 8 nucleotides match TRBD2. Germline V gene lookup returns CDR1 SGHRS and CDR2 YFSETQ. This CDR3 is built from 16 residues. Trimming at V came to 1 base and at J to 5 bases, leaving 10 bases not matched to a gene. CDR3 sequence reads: CASSLLSGGAEETQYF. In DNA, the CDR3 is TGCGCCAGCAGCTTGTTATCGGGGGGGGCCGAGGAGACCCAGTACTTC.

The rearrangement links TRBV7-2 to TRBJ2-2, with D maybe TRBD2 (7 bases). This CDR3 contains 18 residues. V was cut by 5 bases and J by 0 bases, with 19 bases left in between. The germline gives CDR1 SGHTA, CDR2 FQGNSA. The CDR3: CASSLFAGAGANTGELFF. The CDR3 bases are TGTGCCAGCAGCCTCTTTGCGGGGGCGGGGGCGAACACCGGGGAGCTGTTTTTT.

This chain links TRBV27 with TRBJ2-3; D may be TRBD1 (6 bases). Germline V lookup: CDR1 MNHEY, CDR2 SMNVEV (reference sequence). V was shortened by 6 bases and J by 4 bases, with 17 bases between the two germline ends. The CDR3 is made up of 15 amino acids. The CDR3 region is CASRVGGFFADTQYF. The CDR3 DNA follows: TGTGCCAGCAGAGTAGGGGGATTTTTCGCAGATACGCAGTATTTT.

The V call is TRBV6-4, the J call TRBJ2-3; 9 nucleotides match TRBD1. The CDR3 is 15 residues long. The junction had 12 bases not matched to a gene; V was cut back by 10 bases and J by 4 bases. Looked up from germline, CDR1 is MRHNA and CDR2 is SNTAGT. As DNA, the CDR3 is TGTGCCACCGCCTGGCCGGGACAGGGTGCAGATACGCAGTATTTT. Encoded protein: CATAWPGQGADTQYF.

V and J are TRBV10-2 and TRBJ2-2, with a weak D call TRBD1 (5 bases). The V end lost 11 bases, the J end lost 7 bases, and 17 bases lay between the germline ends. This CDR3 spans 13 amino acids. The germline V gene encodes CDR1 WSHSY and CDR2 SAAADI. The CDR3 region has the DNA TGCGCCTCAGCAAGGGAAGGGGTCGGGGAGCTGTTTTTT. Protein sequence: CASAREGVGELFF.

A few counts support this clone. The CDR3 region is CASSIDRNYGYTF. The CDR3 DNA reads TGCGCCAGCAGCATCGACAGAAACTATGGCTACACCTTC. The rearrangement joins TRBV4-1 to TRBJ1-2, with D perhaps matching TRBD1 (5 bases). CDR3 size: 13 residues. Germline V gives CDR1 MGHRA, CDR2 YSYEKL. V gave up 5 bases and J gave up 2 bases, with 9 bases separating them.

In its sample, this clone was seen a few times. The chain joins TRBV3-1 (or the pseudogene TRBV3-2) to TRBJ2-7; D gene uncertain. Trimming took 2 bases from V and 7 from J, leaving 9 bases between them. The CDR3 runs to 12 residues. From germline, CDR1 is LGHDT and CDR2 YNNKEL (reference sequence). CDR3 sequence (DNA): TGTGCCAGCAGCCAATCGGGTTTAGAGCAGTACTTC. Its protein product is CASSQSGLEQYF.

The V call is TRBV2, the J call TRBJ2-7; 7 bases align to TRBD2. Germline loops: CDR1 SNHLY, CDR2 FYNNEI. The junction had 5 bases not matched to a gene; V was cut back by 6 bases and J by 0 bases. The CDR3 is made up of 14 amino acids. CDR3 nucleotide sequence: TGTGCCAGCAGCCGTGAGCGGGACTCCTACGAGCAGTACTTC. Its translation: CASSRERDSYEQYF.